This T cell receptor beta chain appears in the sequencing data of a study of molecular identifiers for immune sequencing clone quantification. Overall study context: Four of five RNA aliquots from approximately 22,000 or 94,000 naive CD8 T cells were sequenced. Study outcomes and limitations: The share of molecules held by clones above 20 RNA copies was over 97% in effector cells and under 1% in naive cells.

Generation of bulk TCR libraries relied on previously described methods and listed TCR primers. TCRdb used MiXCR to reprocess the PCR reads, holding one entry per CDR3 protein. The sample carries 8,500 to 11,000 distinct CDR3 sequences, more than 15% recorded once. Germline CDR1 reads SQVTM; CDR2 reads ANQGSEA. V shed 7 bases, J shed 6 bases, and the junction held 8 bases outside the gene matches. The CDR3 has 12 residues. Sample share makes this clonotype medium-sized. The antigen remains unidentified. The sequence derives from a human donor in good health. Some libraries in this study had Jurkat cell RNA spiked in. The V gene is TRBV29-1, the J gene TRBJ2-7, with 8 bases matching TRBD1. Source material: naive CD8+ T cells from blood, with Jurkat cell RNA spiked in. Subset given: FACS-sorted CD8+CD4-CCR7+CD45RA+ naive T cells. The CDR3 region is CSATGESGEQYF. In DNA form, the CDR3 reads TGCAGCGCGACAGGGGAGAGTGGCGAGCAGTACTTC.